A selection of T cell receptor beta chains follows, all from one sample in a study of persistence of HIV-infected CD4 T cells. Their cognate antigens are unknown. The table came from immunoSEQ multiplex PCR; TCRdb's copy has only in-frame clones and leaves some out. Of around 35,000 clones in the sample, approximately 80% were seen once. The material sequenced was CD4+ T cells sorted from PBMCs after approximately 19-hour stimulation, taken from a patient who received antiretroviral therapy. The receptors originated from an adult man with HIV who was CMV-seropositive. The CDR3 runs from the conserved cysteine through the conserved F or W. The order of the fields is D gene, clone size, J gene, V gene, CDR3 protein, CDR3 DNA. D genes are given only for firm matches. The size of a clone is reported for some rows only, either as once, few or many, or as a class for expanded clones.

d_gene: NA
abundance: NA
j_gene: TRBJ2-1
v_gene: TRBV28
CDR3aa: CASSLSDTFEQFF
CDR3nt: TGTGCCAGCAGTTTATCGGACACGTTCGAGCAGTTCTTC

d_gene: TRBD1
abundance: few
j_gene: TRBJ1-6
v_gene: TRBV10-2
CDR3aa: CASSRQGAGSPLHF
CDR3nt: TGCGCCAGCAGTCGACAGGGGGCAGGATCACCCCTCCACTTT

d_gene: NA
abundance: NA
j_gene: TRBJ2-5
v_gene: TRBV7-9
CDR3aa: CASSASGAQYF
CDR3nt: TGTGCCAGCAGCGCGTCAGGGGCCCAGTACTTC

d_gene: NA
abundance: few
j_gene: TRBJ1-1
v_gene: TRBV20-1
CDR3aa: CSVKGRAEAFF
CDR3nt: TGCAGTGTAAAGGGTAGGGCTGAAGCTTTCTTT

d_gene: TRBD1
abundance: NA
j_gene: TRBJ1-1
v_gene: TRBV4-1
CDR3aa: CASSQDDRDNTEAFF
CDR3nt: TGCGCCAGCAGCCAAGATGACAGGGACAACACTGAAGCTTTCTTT

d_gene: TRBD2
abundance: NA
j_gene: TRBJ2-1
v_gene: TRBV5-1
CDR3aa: CASRHPHGLAGDASVNEQFF
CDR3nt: TGCGCCAGCAGACATCCCCACGGGCTAGCGGGGGATGCAAGTGTGAATGAGCAGTTCTTC

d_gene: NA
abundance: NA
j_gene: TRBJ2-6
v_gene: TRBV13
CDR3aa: CASSLRSASLSGANVLTF
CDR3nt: TGTGCCAGCAGCTTAAGATCAGCATCATTGTCTGGGGCCAACGTCCTGACTTTC

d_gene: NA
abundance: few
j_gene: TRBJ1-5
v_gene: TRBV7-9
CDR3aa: CASSLGGYSNQPQHF
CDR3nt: TGTGCCAGCAGCTTAGGTGGATATAGCAATCAGCCCCAGCATTTT

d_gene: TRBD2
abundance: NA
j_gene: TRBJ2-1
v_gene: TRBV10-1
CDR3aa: CASSPRTSGSYNEQFF
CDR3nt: TGCGCCAGCAGCCCTCGGACTAGCGGCTCCTACAATGAGCAGTTCTTC

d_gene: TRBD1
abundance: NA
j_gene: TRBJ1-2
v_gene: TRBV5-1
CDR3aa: CASSLYDRAYGYTF
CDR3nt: TGCGCCAGCAGCTTGTACGACAGGGCCTATGGCTACACCTTC